This passage covers 26 T cell receptor beta chains from one sample sequenced in a study of T cell responses to AZD1222 COVID-19 vaccine. Profiling relied on immunoSEQ multiplex PCR, and the TCRdb table lists in-frame clones only, not all of them. Of over 150,000 clones in the sample, more than 75% were seen once. The sample consisted of peripheral blood, taken 28 days after the second AZD1222 dose. These receptors originate from an adult who received the AZD1222 COVID-19 vaccine.

This clone appeared a single time. The chain employs TRBV7-9 and TRBJ2-7; maybe TRBD2 (6 bases). The CDR3 runs 14 residues. CDR1 is SEHNR and CDR2 is FQNEAQ in the germline V gene (reference sequence). V gave up 5 bases and J gave up 0 bases, with 11 bases separating them. CDR3: CASSGRESSYEQYF. Written as DNA, the CDR3 is TGTGCCAGCAGCGGACGGGAGAGCTCCTACGAGCAGTACTTC.

The genes are TRBV2 and TRBJ1-2, with no clear D. Per the germline V gene, CDR1 is SNHLY and CDR2 is FYNNEI. The CDR3 is made up of 14 amino acids. Between the trimmed V and J ends, which lost 4 bases and 4 bases, there was a span of 13 bases. Written as DNA, the CDR3 is TGTGCCAGCAGTGTTACCGGAGAGAGCTATGGCTACACCTTC. Its protein product is CASSVTGESYGYTF.

The rearrangement uses TRBV10-2 and TRBJ1-4, with D possibly matching TRBD1 (6 bases). In germline, CDR1 is WSHSY, CDR2 SAAADI. The length of the CDR3 is 14 residues. Trimming cost V 7 bases and J 7 bases, with 16 bases left between them. CDR3 nucleotide sequence: TGCGCCAGCAAAGAGGGGGGTAGAGGTGAAAAACTGTTTTTT. Translating it yields CASKEGGRGEKLFF.

The rearrangement uses TRBV11-3 and TRBJ2-2; no clear D. Germline lookup yields CDR1 SGHNT and CDR2 YENEEA. The V end was cut by 6 bases, the J end by 0 bases, with 5 bases between. This CDR3 spans 13 amino acids. CDR3 loop: CASRGSNTGELFF. CDR3 DNA: TGTGCCAGCAGAGGATCGAACACCGGGGAGCTGTTTTTT.

This clone was detected once. The chain uses TRBV18 and TRBJ2-7; D ambiguous. The CDR3 is 13 amino acids. The germline V and J ends were trimmed by 5 bases and 5 bases, with 13 bases remaining between them. Germline loops: CDR1 KGHSH, CDR2 LQKENI. The CDR3 region is CASSGLVGDEQYF. The CDR3 DNA follows: TGTGCCAGCTCAGGCCTCGTTGGGGACGAGCAGTACTTC.

This rearrangement joins TRBV19 to TRBJ1-2; no reliable D call. This CDR3 is built from 14 residues. V lost 3 bases and J 8 bases, leaving 16 bases between the germline ends. Germline loops: CDR1 LNHDA, CDR2 SQIVND (reference sequence). DNA of the CDR3: TGTGCCAGTAGTATCGCCCAGGTCCTTGAGGGCTACACCTTC. It specifies CASSIAQVLEGYTF.

This clone was picked up a small number of times. The CDR3 loop is CATQRGGSYEQYF. In DNA form, the CDR3 reads TGTGCCACCCAGAGAGGGGGCTCCTACGAGCAGTACTTC. The gene calls are TRBV2 and TRBJ2-7; tentatively, D is TRBD1 (6 bases). This CDR3 has 13 residues. V shed 10 bases and J shed 0 bases, with 13 bases lying between them. Germline V CDR1 and CDR2: SNHLY, FYNNEI.

The DNA of the CDR3 is TGTGCCAGCAGCGCGACAGCAAATAGCAATCAGCCCCAGCATTTT. Encoded protein: CASSATANSNQPQHF. V and J are TRBV9 and TRBJ1-5; possible D gene TRBD1, 5 bases. CDR3 length: 15 amino acids. Germline values: CDR1 SGDLS, CDR2 YYNGEE. V lost 3 bases and J 0 bases, leaving 10 bases between the germline ends.

The sample holds one count of this clone. The chain recombines TRBV30 with TRBJ1-4; 12 bases are a match to TRBD1. V was clipped by 2 bases and J by 6 bases; unmatched bases: 1. Germline V lookup: CDR1 GTSNPN, CDR2 SVGIG (reference sequence). This CDR3 spans 14 amino acids. CDR3 amino acids: CAWSWDRGHEKLFF. In nucleotides, the CDR3 is TGTGCCTGGAGTTGGGACAGGGGGCATGAAAAACTGTTTTTT.

This chain joins TRBV5-1 and TRBJ1-4; D gene uncertain. CDR1 is SGHRS and CDR2 is YFSETQ in the germline V gene. Trimming cost V 0 bases and J 2 bases, with 8 bases left between them. This CDR3 is built from 15 residues. The CDR3: CASSLGEATNEKLFF. For the CDR3, the DNA is TGCGCCAGCAGCTTGGGAGAGGCCACTAATGAAAAACTGTTTTTT.

This chain connects TRBV5-4 to TRBJ1-1, with D perhaps TRBD1 (6 bases). This CDR3 is 13 amino acids long. Trimming left V 5 bases short and J 3 bases short, with 11 bases between. The germline CDR1 and CDR2 sequences are SGHNT and YYREEE (reference sequence). The CDR3, as DNA: TGTGCCAGCAGGGAACAGGGATACACTGAAGCTTTCTTT. As protein: CASREQGYTEAFF.

This rearrangement joins TRBV10-3 to TRBJ1-3; D perhaps matches TRBD1 (5 bases). The CDR3 consists of 15 residues. V was trimmed by 3 bases and J by 7 bases, leaving 16 bases between them. The germline V gene encodes CDR1 ENHRY and CDR2 SYGVKD. The CDR3 protein is CAISEMQGGRNTIYF. DNA for the CDR3: TGTGCCATCAGTGAAATGCAGGGAGGTAGGAACACCATATATTTT.

V usage is TRBV15 and J usage is TRBJ1-2; D unclear. The germline gives CDR1 LNHNV, CDR2 YYDKDF (reference sequence). There are 13 residues in the CDR3. Trimming shortened V by 0 bases and J by 8 bases, and 10 bases separated the two germline ends. The chain's CDR3 is CATSRDRAAGYTF. The CDR3 DNA reads TGTGCCACCAGCAGAGATCGAGCTGCGGGCTACACCTTC.

The rearrangement joins TRBV30 to TRBJ2-6; D not certain. Germline loops: CDR1 GTSNPN, CDR2 SVGIG (reference sequence). The CDR3 extends over 14 amino acids. V lost 7 bases and J 0 bases, leaving 10 bases between the germline ends. The CDR3 region is CASPRSSGANVLTF. The CDR3, as DNA: TGTGCCTCCCCCCGGTCCTCTGGGGCCAACGTCCTGACTTTC.

The V and J genes are TRBV2 and TRBJ1-1, with 11 bases matching TRBD1. Per the germline V gene, CDR1 is SNHLY and CDR2 is FYNNEI. Trimming took 7 bases from V and 4 from J; bases not matched to a gene: 5. This CDR3 region has 14 residues. The CDR3 loop is CASKRTGGGTEAFF. The CDR3 DNA reads TGTGCCAGCAAGAGGACAGGGGGCGGCACTGAAGCTTTCTTT.

V gene TRBV5-4 combines with J gene TRBJ1-3, with 7 bases fitting TRBD1. The CDR3 sequence is 17 residues long. V gave up 4 bases and J gave up 4 bases; unmatched junction bases: 14. Germline V gene lookup returns CDR1 SGHNT and CDR2 YYREEE (reference sequence). CDR3 bases: TGTGCCAGCAGCCTCGACCTTTCCGGGACAGCCGGAAACACCATATATTTT. Protein product: CASSLDLSGTAGNTIYF.

The chain recombines TRBV27 with TRBJ1-2, with D hard to call. With 4 bases removed from V and 3 bases from J, the gap between germline ends came to 15 bases. This CDR3 is 15 amino acids long. Germline V CDR1 and CDR2: MNHEY, SMNVEV (reference sequence). The CDR3 DNA sequence: TGTGCCAGCAGTTCGACAATAGGAACTCACTATGGCTACACCTTC. Protein: CASSSTIGTHYGYTF.

The genes are TRBV30 and TRBJ2-7, with D possibly TRBD2 on 6 matching bases. The CDR3 has 14 residues. The germline V and J ends were trimmed by 3 bases and 3 bases, with 15 bases remaining between them. Looked up from germline, CDR1 is GTSNPN and CDR2 is SVGIG (reference sequence). CDR3 in DNA: TGTGCCTGGAGCCCCCGTGGGACTCGCTACGAGCAGTACTTC. Its protein product is CAWSPRGTRYEQYF.

This chain connects TRBV29-1 to TRBJ2-7, with 10 nucleotides matching TRBD1. The CDR3 extends over 13 amino acids. The J segment lost 0 bases and the V segment lost 6 bases, leaving 2 bases of the junction unmatched. CDR1 is SQVTM, CDR2 ANQGSEA, per germline. The CDR3 is CSVGQGDSYEQYF. Written as DNA, the CDR3 is TGCAGCGTCGGACAGGGGGACTCCTACGAGCAGTACTTC.

The CDR3, as DNA: TGTGCCATAGGTCAGCCCCAGCATTTT. This codes for CAIGQPQHF. This chain connects TRBV15 to TRBJ1-5; D gene ambiguous. The V and J ends lost 10 bases and 6 bases respectively, with 4 bases between them. CDR3 length equals 9 residues. Germline V gene lookup returns CDR1 LNHNV and CDR2 YYDKDF (reference sequence).

The chain uses TRBV5-1 and TRBJ1-1; TRBD1 matches 7 bases. Germline CDR1 and CDR2: SGHRS and YFSETQ. The ends lost 4 bases at V and 5 bases at J; junction bases unmatched: 8. The CDR3 sequence is 14 residues long. The CDR3: CASSPQGRDTEAFF. As DNA, the CDR3 is TGCGCCAGCAGCCCACAGGGGAGAGATACTGAAGCTTTCTTT.

This chain uses TRBV6-5 with TRBJ1-2, with a weak D call TRBD1 (6 bases). Trimming removed 7 bases at V and 3 bases at J, with 12 bases between. The germline CDR1 and CDR2 sequences are MNHEY and SVGAGI. The CDR3 runs 13 residues. CDR3 loop: CASIYRVDYGYTF. Written as DNA, the CDR3 is TGTGCCAGCATATACAGGGTTGACTATGGCTACACCTTC.

The V and J genes are TRBV7-2 and TRBJ1-1; D is ambiguous. CDR3 length equals 14 residues. CDR1 and CDR2 (germline): SGHTA, FQGNSA. V gave up 1 base and J gave up 1 base, with 7 bases separating them. For the CDR3, the DNA is TGTGCCAGCAGCTTAGGTTTCCAGAACACTGAAGCTTTCTTT. Its protein is CASSLGFQNTEAFF.

The J gene is TRBJ1-1, the V gene TRBV7-5; the table's D call TRBD1 went unverified against the DNA. TRBV7-5 is described as a pseudogene. This CDR3 is 15 amino acids long. DNA of the CDR3: TGTGCCAGAAGCTTAGGGCAAGGGGGGAACACTGAAGCTTTCTTT. This sequence encodes CARSLGQGGNTEAFF.

The V and J genes are TRBV5-1 and TRBJ2-7; 10 bases match TRBD1. From germline, CDR1 is SGHRS and CDR2 YFSETQ. With 2 bases clipped from V and 6 bases from J, the junction kept 5 bases outside the gene matches. The CDR3 contains 14 residues. The DNA for the CDR3 is TGCGCCAGCAGCTTATGGGACAGGGGTGGCGAGCAGTACTTC. Its protein is CASSLWDRGGEQYF.

The genes are TRBV19 and TRBJ1-3; 7 nucleotides match TRBD1. The CDR3 extends over 15 amino acids. The germline V gene encodes CDR1 LNHDA and CDR2 SQIVND (reference sequence). Trimming at V came to 10 bases and at J to 0 bases, leaving 9 bases not matched to a gene. The CDR3 DNA reads as TGTGCCACCGGGACAGAGAGAAGCTCTGGAAACACCATATATTTT. Translated: CATGTERSSGNTIYF.